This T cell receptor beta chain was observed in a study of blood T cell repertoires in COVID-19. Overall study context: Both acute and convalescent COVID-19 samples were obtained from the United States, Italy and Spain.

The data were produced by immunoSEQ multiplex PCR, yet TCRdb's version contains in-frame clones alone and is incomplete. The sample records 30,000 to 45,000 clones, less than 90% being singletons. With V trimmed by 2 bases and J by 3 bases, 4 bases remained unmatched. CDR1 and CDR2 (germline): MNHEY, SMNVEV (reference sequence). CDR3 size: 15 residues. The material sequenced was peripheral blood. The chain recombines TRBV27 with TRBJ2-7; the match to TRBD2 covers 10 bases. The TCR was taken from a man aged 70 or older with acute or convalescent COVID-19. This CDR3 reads CASSLTSGRDYEQYF. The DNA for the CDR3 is TGTGCCAGCAGTTTAACCAGCGGGAGGGACTACGAGCAGTACTTC.